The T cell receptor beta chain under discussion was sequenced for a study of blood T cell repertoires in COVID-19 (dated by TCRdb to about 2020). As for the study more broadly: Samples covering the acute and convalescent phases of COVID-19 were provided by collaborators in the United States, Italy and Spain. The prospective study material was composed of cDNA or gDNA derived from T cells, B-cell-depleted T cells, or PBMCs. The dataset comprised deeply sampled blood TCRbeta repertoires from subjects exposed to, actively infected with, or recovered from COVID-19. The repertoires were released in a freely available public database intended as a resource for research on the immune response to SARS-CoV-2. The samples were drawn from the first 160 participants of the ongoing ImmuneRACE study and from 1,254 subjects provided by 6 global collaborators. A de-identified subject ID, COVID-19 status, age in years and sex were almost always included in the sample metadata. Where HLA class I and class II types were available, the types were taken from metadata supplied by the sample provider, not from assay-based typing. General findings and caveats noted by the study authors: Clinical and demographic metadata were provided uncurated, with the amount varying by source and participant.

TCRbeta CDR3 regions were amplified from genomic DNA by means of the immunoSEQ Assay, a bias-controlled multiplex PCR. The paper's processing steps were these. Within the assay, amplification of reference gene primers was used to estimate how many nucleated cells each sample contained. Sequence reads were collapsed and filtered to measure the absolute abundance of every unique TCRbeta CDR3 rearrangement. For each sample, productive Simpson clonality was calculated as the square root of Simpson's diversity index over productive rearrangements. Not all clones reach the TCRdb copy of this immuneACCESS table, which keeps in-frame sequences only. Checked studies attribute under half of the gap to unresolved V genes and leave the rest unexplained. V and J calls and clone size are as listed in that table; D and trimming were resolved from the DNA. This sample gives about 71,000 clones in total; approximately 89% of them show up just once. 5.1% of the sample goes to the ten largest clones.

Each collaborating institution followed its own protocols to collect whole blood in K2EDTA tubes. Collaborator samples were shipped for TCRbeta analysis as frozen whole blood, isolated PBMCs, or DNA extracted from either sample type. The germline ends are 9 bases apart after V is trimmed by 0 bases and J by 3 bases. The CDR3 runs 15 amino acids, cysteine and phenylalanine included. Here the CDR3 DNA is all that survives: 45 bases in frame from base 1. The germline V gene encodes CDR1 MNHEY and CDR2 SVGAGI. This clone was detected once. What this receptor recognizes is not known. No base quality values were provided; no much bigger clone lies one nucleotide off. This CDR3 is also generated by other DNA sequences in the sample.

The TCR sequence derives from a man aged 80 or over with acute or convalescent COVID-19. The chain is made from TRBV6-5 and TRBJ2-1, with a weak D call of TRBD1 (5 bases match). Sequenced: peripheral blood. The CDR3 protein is CASSYSGQGYNEQFF. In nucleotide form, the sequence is TGTGCCAGCAGTTACTCGGGGCAGGGCTACAATGAGCAGTTCTTC.